The 32 T cell receptor beta chains in this list originate from one sample, sequenced in a study of T cells expressing NK-cell markers. For each CDR3 protein, TCRdb gives one entry from its re-call of the 5' RACE reads, without DNA. The sample table includes hundreds of thousands of distinct CDR3 sequences. The sample taken for sequencing was blood T cells: a sorted CD56 or NKG2C T cell subset, CD4+ or CD8+ T cells, or bulk PBMC T cells (not recorded which). All receptors come from a man aged 18 to 69 in good health.

The chain links TRBV24-1 to TRBJ2-2; TCRdb calls TRBD1, which cannot be checked without DNA. Germline V CDR1 and CDR2: KGHDR, SFDVKD. This CDR3 contains 16 residues. The CDR3 reads CATSDPTGLNTGELFF.

The J gene is TRBJ2-3, the V gene TRBV20-1; the TCRdb D gene call, TRBD2, has no DNA to confirm it. The germline gives CDR1 DFQATT, CDR2 SNEGSKA (reference sequence). This CDR3 region has 13 residues. The CDR3 reads CSAAGLILDTQYF.

This chain connects TRBV12-3 or TRBV12-4 to TRBJ2-3; TCRdb lists TRBD1, though no DNA is available to test this call. The CDR3 has 14 amino acids. The CDR3 is CASSVYRRADTQYF.

This chain links TRBV7-9 with TRBJ1-3. Germline assignment: CDR1 SEHNR and CDR2 FQNEAQ (reference sequence). The CDR3 covers 15 residues. The CDR3 loop reads CASVRDFRSGNTIYF.

The chain couples TRBV11-2 to TRBJ2-5; TCRdb picks TRBD2, but there is no DNA to check that call. This CDR3 comprises 16 residues. The V gene's germline CDR1 is SGHAT and CDR2 FQNNGV. Here the CDR3 reads CASSYSRASGGETQYF.

V and J are TRBV7-2 and TRBJ2-5; TCRdb reports TRBD1, a call that lacks DNA to check it against. Germline CDR1 is SGHTA and CDR2 is FQGNSA. The CDR3 is made up of 15 amino acids. The CDR3 loop is CASSLRGASGETQYF.

This chain connects TRBV9 to TRBJ2-2; without DNA, the TCRdb call of TRBD1 cannot be checked. CDR1 is SGDLS, CDR2 YYNGEE, per germline. The CDR3 is 15 amino acids. CDR3 in amino acids: CASSPVGGVGGELFF.

This chain connects TRBV3-1 to TRBJ2-2; the D call from TCRdb, TRBD2, cannot be confirmed without DNA. The CDR3 covers 18 residues. Germline-derived CDR1 and CDR2 are LGHDT and YNNKEL (reference sequence). The CDR3 is CASSHGLAGGVNTGELFF.

The chain is built from TRBV18 and TRBJ1-4; absent DNA, TCRdb's TRBD1 call cannot be checked. This CDR3 comprises 15 residues. Germline V gene data show CDR1 as KGHSH and CDR2 as LQKENI. The CDR3 here is CASSPVRGPNEKLFF.

The CDR3 protein is CASSLEMGISPLHF. The rearrangement uses TRBV5-1 and TRBJ1-6. The CDR3 is 14 amino acids. Germline V gene data show CDR1 as SGHRS and CDR2 as YFSETQ. Full variable domain (missing parts from reference TRBV5-1 and TRBJ1-6): KAGVTQTPRYLIKTRGQQVTLSCSPISGHRSVSWYQQTPGQGLQFLFEYFSETQRNKGNFPGRFSGRQFSNSRSEMNVSTLELGDSALYLCASSLEMGISPLHFGNGTRLTVT.

The chain carries TRBV7-9 and TRBJ2-4. The germline CDR1 and CDR2 sequences are SEHNR and FQNEAQ (reference sequence). The CDR3 totals 13 residues. CDR3 sequence: CASKGLAKNIQYF. The full variable domain, rest sourced from reference TRBV7-9 and TRBJ2-4, is DTGVSQNPRHKITKRGQNVTFRCDPISEHNRLYWYRQTLGQGPEFLTYFQNEAQLEKSRLLSDRFSAERPKGSFSTLEIQRTEQGDSAMYLCASKGLAKNIQYFGAGTRLSVL.

This rearrangement joins TRBV25-1 to TRBJ2-7; TCRdb's D call of TRBD1 is untestable without DNA. CDR3 length: 13 amino acids. Germline V gene sequence: CDR1 MGHDK, CDR2 SYGVNS. This CDR3 reads CARVRDSSYEQYF.

The genes are TRBV20-1 and TRBJ1-6; the TRBD1 assignment by TCRdb is unverifiable without DNA. Per germline, CDR1 DFQATT and CDR2 SNEGSKA (reference sequence). The CDR3 is 14 residues long. The CDR3 reads CSARKRQSNSPLHF.

This chain connects TRBV3-1 to TRBJ2-5. Germline V gene data show CDR1 as LGHDT and CDR2 as YNNKEL (reference sequence). The CDR3 covers 14 residues. This CDR3 reads CASSNHRGVETQYF.

The CDR3 protein is CASSMKDSNEKLFF. The chain links TRBV19 to TRBJ1-4; TCRdb's D gene call, TRBD1, goes unchecked for lack of DNA. This CDR3 is 14 amino acids long. CDR1 LNHDA and CDR2 SQIVND come from the germline V gene (reference sequence).

The rearrangement joins TRBV7-3 to TRBJ1-6. Germline V CDR1 and CDR2: SGHTA, FQGTGA. The CDR3 totals 13 residues. This chain's CDR3 is CASSLKVNSPLHF. Complete variable domain (other parts from reference TRBV7-3 and TRBJ1-6): GAGVSQTPSNKVTEKGKYVELRCDPISGHTALYWYRQSLGQGPEFLIYFQGTGAADDSGLPNDRFFAVRPEGSVSTLKIQRTERGDSAVYLCASSLKVNSPLHFGNGTRLTVT.

The CDR3 loop reads CSARDWQGLAGYNEQFF. J is TRBJ2-1 and V is TRBV20-1; TCRdb proposes TRBD2, but this gene call is untestable without DNA. CDR3 length: 17 amino acids. Germline V gene lookup returns CDR1 DFQATT and CDR2 SNEGSKA (reference sequence).

The J gene is TRBJ1-3, the V gene TRBV15. Germline V lookup: CDR1 LNHNV, CDR2 YYDKDF (reference sequence). The CDR3 covers 13 residues. The CDR3 reads CATSLDGRNTIYF.

The CDR3 spells CATSRDFRRGGLNIQYF. The rearrangement joins TRBV15 to TRBJ2-4; TCRdb outputs TRBD2, but without DNA this stays unchecked. The CDR3 spans 17 residues. From germline, CDR1 is LNHNV and CDR2 YYDKDF (reference sequence).

The chain joins TRBV20-1 to TRBJ1-5. Germline V gene sequence: CDR1 DFQATT, CDR2 SNEGSKA (reference sequence). This CDR3 spans 15 amino acids. The CDR3 is CSARDTAGPGQPQHF.

The chain links TRBV24-1 to TRBJ1-4; TCRdb calls TRBD1, which cannot be checked without DNA. The CDR3 contains 15 residues. Per germline, CDR1 KGHDR and CDR2 SFDVKD. CDR3 loop: CATSGSGATNEKLFF.

V gene TRBV7-2 combines with J gene TRBJ2-4. This CDR3 has 14 amino acids. Looked up from germline, CDR1 is SGHTA and CDR2 is FQGNSA. CDR3 region: CASSLDTESNIQYF.

The chain links TRBV9 to TRBJ1-1; the TRBD1 assignment by TCRdb is unverifiable without DNA. The CDR3 has 15 residues. Germline assignment: CDR1 SGDLS and CDR2 YYNGEE. The CDR3: CASSSRMGANTEAFF.

The chain couples TRBV12-3 or TRBV12-4 to TRBJ2-1; TCRdb names TRBD1, which stays unverified in the absence of DNA. The CDR3 is 17 residues long. The CDR3 region is CASSLRIGMGGYNEQFF.

This rearrangement joins TRBV4-1 to TRBJ2-7; no DNA is available, so the TRBD2 call from TCRdb remains unchecked. The germline CDR1 and CDR2 sequences are MGHRA and YSYEKL. The CDR3 sequence is 16 residues long. The CDR3 reads CASSQETSGVLDEQYF.

The J gene is TRBJ1-1, the V gene TRBV6-5. The CDR3 totals 14 residues. Looked up from germline, CDR1 is MNHEY and CDR2 is SVGAGI. CDR3 region: CASSYSEDNTEAFF.

The J gene is TRBJ2-2, the V gene TRBV7-7. The CDR3 length is 13 residues. Germline CDR1 is SSHAT and CDR2 is FNYEAQ (reference sequence). CDR3 region: CASRSFDTGELFF.

The rearrangement joins TRBV11-2 to TRBJ2-2; TCRdb's D call of TRBD2 is untestable without DNA. There are 18 residues in the CDR3. CDR1 is SGHAT and CDR2 is FQNNGV in the germline V gene. CDR3 region: CASSLVSSGGSRTGELFF.

V gene TRBV20-1 combines with J gene TRBJ2-5; TCRdb's D call, TRBD1, is unchecked because there is no DNA. The CDR3 covers 14 residues. CDR1 is DFQATT, CDR2 SNEGSKA, per germline (reference sequence). The CDR3 here is CSASASSSGGTEYF.

The V gene is TRBV7-9, the J gene TRBJ1-3; TCRdb outputs TRBD1, but without DNA this stays unchecked. Germline V CDR1 and CDR2: SEHNR, FQNEAQ (reference sequence). The CDR3 length is 16 residues. CDR3 protein: CASSLPWTGTGNTIYF.

This sequence joins TRBV6-1 and TRBJ2-1. Germline-derived CDR1 and CDR2 are MNHNS and SASEGT. CDR3 size: 16 residues. CDR3 sequence reads: CASSEALPAFYNEQFF.

V is TRBV28 and J is TRBJ1-5. Germline V gives CDR1 MDHEN, CDR2 SYDVKM. This CDR3 comprises 12 residues. This CDR3 reads CASRRSNQPQHF.